The 26 T cell receptor beta chains in this list originate from one sample, sequenced in a study of vaccination and CD4 T cells after COVID-19. Treatment denoted: roughly 10-day PBMC culture with coronavirus spike peptide pools or control peptides (ViraFEST assay). Cultured CD4+ T cells had their DNA profiled by the Oncomine TCR Beta short-read assay. From the PCR reads, TCRdb called clonotypes with MiXCR, one entry per CDR3 protein. The sample has some 18,000 distinct CDR3 sequences; under 50% are singletons. Their antigen targets remain unknown. Source: CD4+ T cells from blood, cultured in vitro, taken after SARS-CoV-2 vaccination. The receptors stem from a human donor who had recovered from COVID-19.

This sequence joins TRBV30 and TRBJ1-2; 7 positions agree with TRBD1. J gave up 11 bases and V 4 bases, and 7 bases lay outside the gene matches. Germline V gene data show CDR1 as GTSNPN and CDR2 as SVGIG (reference sequence). CDR3 length: 11 residues. CDR3 loop: CAWNRDRFYTF. The DNA for the CDR3 is TGTGCCTGGAACCGGGACAGATTTTACACCTTC.

A few counts support this clonotype. The genes are TRBV21-1 and TRBJ2-7. TRBV21-1 is recorded as a pseudogene. This CDR3 comprises 15 residues. This CDR3 reads CASSKQDRSSYEQYF. CDR3 DNA: TGTGCCAGCAGCAAACAGGACAGGAGCTCCTACGAGCAGTACTTC.

This clonotype has more than one count but fewer than ten. V and J are TRBV7-2 and TRBJ1-6; maybe TRBD1 (5 bases). The CDR3 contains 15 residues. V was shortened by 8 bases and J by 7 bases, with 18 bases between the two germline ends. Germline-derived CDR1 and CDR2 are SGHTA and FQGNSA. In DNA, the CDR3 is TGTGCCAGCCAATCGGGGACGGGGTCGAATTCACCCCTCCACTTT. This encodes CASQSGTGSNSPLHF.

The J gene is TRBJ1-1, the V gene TRBV11-2, with TRBD1 matching over 8 bases. The CDR3 loop spans 19 amino acids. V was pared by 2 bases and J by 1 base, with 15 bases of the junction left unmatched. Per the germline V gene, CDR1 is SGHAT and CDR2 is FQNNGV. CDR3 region: CASSLPTRLSGTGNTEAFF. CDR3 in DNA: TGTGCCAGCAGCTTACCTACGCGACTCTCCGGGACAGGGAACACTGAAGCTTTCTTT.

A few counts support this clonotype. This sequence joins TRBV7-6 and TRBJ2-5, with D hard to call. This CDR3 region has 14 residues. Deletions cut 2 bases from V and 1 base from J, with 8 bases between. The germline gives CDR1 SGHVS, CDR2 FNYEAQ. The CDR3 region has the DNA TGTGCCAGCAGCTTATCCCGGAGCCAAGAGACCCAGTACTTC. Amino acids: CASSLSRSQETQYF.

The chain employs TRBV24-1 and TRBJ2-1, with 12 nucleotides matching TRBD2. The V segment lost 7 bases and the J segment 4 bases; nucleotides outside the gene matches: 7. This CDR3 comprises 16 residues. CDR1 and CDR2 from the germline V gene are KGHDR and SFDVKD. The CDR3 DNA follows: TGTGCCACCAGCTCTAGCGGGGGGGGTCCATACAATGAGCAGTTCTTC. Encoded protein: CATSSSGGGPYNEQFF.

V and J are TRBV7-8 and TRBJ1-2, with TRBD1 matching over 9 bases. After removal of 5 bases from V and 8 bases from J, the junction contained 12 bases not matched to a gene. CDR3 length: 15 residues. Germline CDR1 reads SGHVS; CDR2 reads FQNEAQ. The CDR3 spells CASSQVTGTGKGYTF. In nucleotides, the CDR3 is TGTGCCAGCAGCCAGGTTACCGGGACAGGGAAAGGCTACACCTTC.

This clonotype was picked up a small number of times. The chain links TRBV6-1 to TRBJ2-7; D is uncertain. Germline CDR1 is MNHNS and CDR2 is SASEGT. V dropped 6 bases and J dropped 7 bases, with 7 bases sitting between them. The CDR3 covers 10 residues. The CDR3 is CASREWEQYF. In DNA form, the CDR3 reads TGTGCCAGCAGAGAATGGGAGCAGTACTTC.

The rearrangement joins TRBV27 to TRBJ2-1, with 7 bases matching TRBD2. This CDR3 has 14 amino acids. The trim removed 6 bases at V and 2 bases at J, leaving 4 bases unmatched. Per germline, CDR1 MNHEY and CDR2 SMNVEV (reference sequence). CDR3 nucleotides: TGTGCCAGCAGAGGGAGGGGAACCTACAATGAGCAGTTCTTC. Its translation: CASRGRGTYNEQFF.

J is TRBJ1-2 and V is TRBV6-2 or TRBV6-3; TRBD1 matches at 7 bases. With V trimmed by 5 bases and J by 4 bases, 4 bases remained unmatched. The CDR3 loop spans 13 amino acids. Germline-derived CDR1 and CDR2 are MNHEY and SVGEGT. The CDR3 sequence: CASSQGQTYGYTF. CDR3 DNA: TGTGCCAGCAGTCAGGGACAGACCTATGGCTACACCTTC.

This clonotype occurred a few times. The chain joins TRBV20-1 to TRBJ1-5, with D possibly being TRBD1 (5 bases). Looked up from germline, CDR1 is DFQATT and CDR2 is SNEGSKA (reference sequence). The V end lost 0 bases, the J end lost 1 base, and 16 bases lay between the germline ends. CDR3 length equals 17 residues. The CDR3 DNA reads TGCAGTGCTAGAGAGATGCGCAGGGCAGGGAGCAATCAGCCCCAGCATTTT. Residues: CSAREMRRAGSNQPQHF.

This sequence joins TRBV7-2 and TRBJ2-1, with 8 bases lining up with TRBD2. Germline-derived CDR1 and CDR2 are SGHTA and FQGNSA. The CDR3 consists of 14 residues. Trimming cost V 5 bases and J 15 bases; bases outside gene matches: 15. CDR3: CASSTGTGTSNRFF. The DNA of the CDR3 is TGTGCCAGCAGCACTGGAACCGGGACTAGTAATCGGTTCTTC.

This clonotype was counted between two and nine times. The J gene is TRBJ2-1, the V gene TRBV20-1; a weak D match, TRBD2 (5 bases). The CDR3 contains 16 residues. V lost 1 base and J lost 2, with 15 bases in between. Per the germline V gene, CDR1 is DFQATT and CDR2 is SNEGSKA (reference sequence). The CDR3, as DNA: TGCAGTGCTAGAGGTCGGGGTGGGATAGCCTACAATGAGCAGTTCTTC. The encoded protein is CSARGRGGIAYNEQFF.

This sequence joins TRBV6-1 and TRBJ2-2; D may be TRBD2 (5 bases). V was shortened by 6 bases and J by 7 bases, with 12 bases between the two germline ends. Germline V gene lookup returns CDR1 MNHNS and CDR2 SASEGT. This CDR3 has 13 residues. The CDR3 reads CASSFSVNGELFF. CDR3 in DNA: TGTGCCAGCAGCTTTAGCGTGAACGGGGAGCTGTTTTTT.

CDR3 residues: CATSRGLGSPLHF. DNA of the CDR3: TGTGCCACCAGCAGAGGGTTGGGCTCACCCCTCCACTTT. V gene TRBV15 combines with J gene TRBJ1-6; D not certain. Per germline, CDR1 LNHNV and CDR2 YYDKDF (reference sequence). V gave up 1 base and J gave up 10 bases, with 8 bases separating them. This CDR3 is built from 13 residues.

The chain has TRBV12-3 or TRBV12-4 and TRBJ1-5; 10 bases agree with TRBD1. The ends lost 3 bases at V and 7 bases at J; junction bases unmatched: 3. The CDR3 extends over 14 amino acids. The CDR3 sequence is CASSFGTGVQPQHF. The CDR3 nucleotides read TGTGCCAGCAGTTTCGGGACAGGGGTCCAGCCCCAGCATTTT.

V usage is TRBV12-3 or TRBV12-4 and J usage is TRBJ2-5, with 16 positions matching TRBD2. The V segment lost 6 bases and the J segment 5 bases; nucleotides outside the gene matches: 9. The CDR3 spans 17 residues. The CDR3 DNA follows: TGTGCCAGCAGGGCCGGGACTAGCGGGAGGGCCCGGGAGACCCAGTACTTC. Translation: CASRAGTSGRARETQYF.

This chain joins TRBV20-1 and TRBJ2-5; TRBD1 matches 11 bases. There are 16 residues in the CDR3. CDR1 and CDR2 from the germline V gene are DFQATT and SNEGSKA (reference sequence). Trimming cost V 1 base and J 5 bases; bases outside gene matches: 9. The CDR3 DNA reads as TGCAGTGCTAGAGTCGGCGGGGGACAGGGGGATGAGACCCAGTACTTC. Its protein is CSARVGGGQGDETQYF.

This sequence joins TRBV20-1 and TRBJ1-1, with D unresolved. Germline values: CDR1 DFQATT, CDR2 SNEGSKA (reference sequence). V was pared by 3 bases and J by 6 bases, with 5 bases between. This CDR3 is 10 amino acids long. The chain's CDR3 is CSASSAEAFF. CDR3 coding DNA: TGCAGTGCTAGCTCCGCTGAAGCTTTCTTT.

This clonotype was counted a few times. The chain couples TRBV20-1 to TRBJ1-1; no clear D gene. V was cut by 5 bases and J by 11 bases, with 15 bases left in between. In germline, CDR1 is DFQATT, CDR2 SNEGSKA (reference sequence). The length of the CDR3 is 11 residues. The CDR3 DNA is TGCAGTGCTTATGCTGGCAGTAGGGCTTTCTTT. Amino acids: CSAYAGSRAFF.

The rearrangement links TRBV29-1 to TRBJ1-3, with 9 bases aligning to TRBD1. The CDR3 is made up of 14 amino acids. V trimming: 4 bases; J trimming: 1 base; junction bases outside the gene matches: 2. Looked up from germline, CDR1 is SQVTM and CDR2 is ANQGSEA. This CDR3 reads CSVVGTGSGNTIYF. In DNA, the CDR3 is TGCAGCGTTGTAGGGACAGGGTCTGGAAACACCATATATTTT.

This clonotype appeared a few times. The J gene is TRBJ1-1, the V gene TRBV10-1, with D hard to call. The germline V gene encodes CDR1 WNHNN and CDR2 SYGVQD (reference sequence). V was cut by 5 bases and J by 1 base, with 8 bases left in between. This CDR3 region has 13 residues. The CDR3 spells CASSQSRNTEAFF. DNA of the CDR3: TGCGCCAGCAGTCAGAGCAGGAACACTGAAGCTTTCTTT.

CDR3 loop: CASTSGTEAFF. The CDR3 region has the DNA TGTGCCAGCACCTCGGGGACTGAAGCTTTCTTT. The chain employs TRBV11-3 and TRBJ1-1; no reliable D call. From germline, CDR1 is SGHNT and CDR2 YENEEA. V was cut by 7 bases and J by 5 bases, with 8 bases left in between. The CDR3 has 11 amino acids.

The chain has TRBV7-9 and TRBJ2-4; no clear D gene. The V end was cut by 5 bases, the J end by 9 bases, with 14 bases between. The CDR3 consists of 13 residues. CDR1 and CDR2 from the germline V gene are SEHNR and FQNEAQ (reference sequence). The CDR3 bases are TGTGCCAGCAGCCACCCAGGTTTCGGCATTCAGTACTTC. Protein: CASSHPGFGIQYF.

The V and J genes are TRBV20-1 and TRBJ1-2; 11 bases agree with TRBD1. The CDR3 runs 13 residues. Germline lookup yields CDR1 DFQATT and CDR2 SNEGSKA (reference sequence). The V segment lost 6 bases and the J segment 4 bases; nucleotides outside the gene matches: 4. CDR3 bases: TGCAGTGCCGGACAGGGGGCGGGCTATGGCTACACCTTC. Protein product: CSAGQGAGYGYTF.

This chain uses TRBV11-2 with TRBJ2-5; 8 nucleotides agree with TRBD1. Germline V gene lookup returns CDR1 SGHAT and CDR2 FQNNGV. This CDR3 is built from 15 residues. V shed 0 bases, J shed 4 bases, and the junction held 4 bases outside the gene matches. The CDR3 spells CASSLEGQVPETQYF. CDR3 DNA: TGTGCCAGCAGCTTAGAGGGACAGGTCCCAGAGACCCAGTACTTC.